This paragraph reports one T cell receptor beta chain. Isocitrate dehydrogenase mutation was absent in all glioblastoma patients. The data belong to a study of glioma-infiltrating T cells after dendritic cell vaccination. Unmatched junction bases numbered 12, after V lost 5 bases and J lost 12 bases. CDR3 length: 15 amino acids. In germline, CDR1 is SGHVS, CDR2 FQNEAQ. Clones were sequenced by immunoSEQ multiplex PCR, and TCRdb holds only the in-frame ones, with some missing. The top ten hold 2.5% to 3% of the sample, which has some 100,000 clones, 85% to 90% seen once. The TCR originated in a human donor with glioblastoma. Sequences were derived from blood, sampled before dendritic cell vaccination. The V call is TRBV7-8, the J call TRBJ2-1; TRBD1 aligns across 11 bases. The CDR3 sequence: CASSPPGTGGWGQFF. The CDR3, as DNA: TGTGCCAGCAGCCCTCCCGGGACAGGGGGGTGGGGGCAGTTCTTC. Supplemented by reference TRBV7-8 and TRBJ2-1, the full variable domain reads GAGVSQSPRYKVAKRGQDVALRCDPISGHVSLFWYQQALGQGPEFLTYFQNEAQLDKSGLPSDRFFAERPEGSVSTLKIQRTQQEDSAVYLCASSPPGTGGWGQFFGPGTRLTVL.